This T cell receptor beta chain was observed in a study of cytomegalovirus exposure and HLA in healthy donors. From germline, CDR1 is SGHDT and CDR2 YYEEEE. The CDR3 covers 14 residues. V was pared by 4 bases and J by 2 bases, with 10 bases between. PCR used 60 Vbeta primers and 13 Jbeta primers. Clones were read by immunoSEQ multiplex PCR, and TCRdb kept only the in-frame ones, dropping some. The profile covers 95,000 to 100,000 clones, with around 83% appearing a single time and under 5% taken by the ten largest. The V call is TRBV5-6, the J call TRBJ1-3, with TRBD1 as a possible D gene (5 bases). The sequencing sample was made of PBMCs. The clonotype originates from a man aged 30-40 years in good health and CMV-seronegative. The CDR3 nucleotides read TGTGCCAGCAGCCCGGGGGGGGCTGGAAACACCATATATTTT. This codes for CASSPGGAGNTIYF.